Presented here are 7 T cell receptor beta chains from one specimen sequenced in a study of T cells in Graves' hyperthyroidism and ophthalmopathy. It was RNA transcripts that yielded the amplified TCR beta CDR3 regions. During a first-round RT-PCR of the TCR CDR3, the HTBI primer set was used. MiXCR, applied by TCRdb to the multiplex PCR reads, yields one record per CDR3 protein. The sample lists hundreds of thousands of distinct CDR3 sequences, just under 20% seen once, with about half in the top ten. Sequencing used blood. Receptor source: a man aged 40-50 years with Graves' ophthalmopathy.

This clonotype was seen a few times. The genes are TRBV28 and TRBJ2-1, with TRBD2 matching 8 bases. The CDR3 is made up of 13 amino acids. Looked up from germline, CDR1 is MDHEN and CDR2 is SYDVKM. V lost 9 bases and J lost 3; bases outside the gene matches: 4. The DNA for the CDR3 is TGTGCCAGTCTTAGCGGGATCTACAATGAGCAGTTCTTC. Translating gives CASLSGIYNEQFF.

This clonotype occurred many times. CDR3 DNA: TGTGCCAGCAGCTTTATTGGGGCAGGATGGGACAATGAGCAGTTCTTC. Residues: CASSFIGAGWDNEQFF. This sequence joins TRBV11-1 and TRBJ2-1, with a tentative D call TRBD1 (5 bases). V lost 3 bases and J lost 5, with 17 bases in between. The CDR3 contains 16 residues. Germline V CDR1 and CDR2: SGHAT, FQDESV (reference sequence).

This clonotype was detected only once. The rearrangement uses TRBV27 and TRBJ1-4; no clear D. The CDR3 has 16 amino acids. CDR1 is MNHEY and CDR2 is SMNVEV in the germline V gene (reference sequence). V dropped 7 bases and J dropped 2 bases, with 17 bases sitting between them. CDR3 sequence reads: CASKVWEGSTNEKLFF. The CDR3 DNA is TGTGCCAGCAAGGTCTGGGAAGGATCCACTAATGAAAAACTGTTTTTT. The whole variable domain, filled in from reference TRBV27 and TRBJ1-4, reads EAQVTQNPRYLITVTGKKLTVTCSQNMNHEYMSWYRQDPGLGLRQIYYSMNVEVTDKGDVPEGYKVSRKEKRNFPLILESPSPNQTSLYFCASKVWEGSTNEKLFFGSGTQLSVL.

The chain has TRBV10-3 and TRBJ2-5, with 7 nucleotides matching TRBD2. Per germline, CDR1 ENHRY and CDR2 SYGVKD. The CDR3 consists of 12 residues. V was clipped by 10 bases and J by 0 bases; unmatched bases: 2. In nucleotides, the CDR3 is TGTGCCACCGCGGGGGACCAAGAGACCCAGTACTTC. Encoded protein: CATAGDQETQYF.

This clonotype was counted many times. The chain links TRBV5-1 to TRBJ1-5, with a weak D call TRBD1 (6 bases). Trimming took 0 bases from V and 3 from J, leaving 10 bases between them. CDR3 length: 15 residues. From germline, CDR1 is SGHRS and CDR2 YFSETQ. CDR3 coding DNA: TGCGCCAGCAGCTTGGGAACAGGGAACAATCAGCCCCAGCATTTT. Residues: CASSLGTGNNQPQHF.

In this sample, this clonotype turned up a few times. This chain uses TRBV27 with TRBJ2-1; no reliable D call. The germline CDR1 and CDR2 sequences are MNHEY and SMNVEV (reference sequence). The CDR3 consists of 15 residues. V was clipped by 4 bases and J by 0 bases, with 10 bases between them. The CDR3: CASSWLYTSYNEQFF. CDR3 bases: TGTGCCAGCAGTTGGCTTTACACCTCCTACAATGAGCAGTTCTTC.

This chain joins TRBV29-1 and TRBJ1-2, with D maybe TRBD1 (6 bases). The V end lost 7 bases, the J end lost 7 bases, and 16 bases lay between the germline ends. Germline loops: CDR1 SQVTM, CDR2 ANQGSEA. The CDR3 totals 12 residues. CDR3 DNA sequence: TGCAGCGGACAACAGGGAAACCGTGGCTACACCTTC. Translation: CSGQQGNRGYTF. The variable domain in full, with the rest retrieved from reference TRBV29-1 and TRBJ1-2, is SAVISQKPSRDICQRGTSLTIQCQVDSQVTMMFWYRQQPGQSLTLIATANQGSEATYESGFVIDKFPISRPNLTFSTLTVSNMSPEDSSIYLCSGQQGNRGYTFGSGTRLTVV.